The T cell receptor (beta chain) described here comes from a study of HIV-infected children after antiretroviral therapy interruption. The treatment was: PENTA 11 planned treatment interruption arm or continuous ART arm. At least 5 million viable PBMCs were required per cryopreserved sample. In germline, CDR1 is LGHNA, CDR2 YNFKEQ. V dropped 1 base and J dropped 2 bases, with 10 bases sitting between them. The CDR3 runs 15 residues. This clonotype was found many times. Its target is unknown. The study's findings and limits: Naive CD4+ CDR3 sharing between time points fell after interruption began.

The TCR library was built from RNA with a 3' RACE protocol and unique molecular identifiers. TCRdb used MiXCR to reprocess the 3' RACE reads, holding one entry per CDR3 protein. Of approximately 95,000 distinct CDR3 sequences in the sample, 5.5% to 8.5% were seen once. This TCR was recovered from a pool of human donors with HIV. The chain couples TRBV4-2 to TRBJ2-3; a weak D match, TRBD2 (6 bases). Specimen: CD45RA+ CD4+ T cells from PBMCs, pooled from several time points, collected from a donor given antiretroviral therapy, either interrupted or continuous. Subset noted: naive CD4+ CD45RA+ CD45RO- T cells. CDR3 DNA sequence: TGTGCCAGCAGCCAAGGCGCTAGCGCCACAGATACGCAGTATTTT. It is translated as CASSQGASATDTQYF.